The sequence of this TCR beta chain was determined in a study of blood T cell repertoires in COVID-19. TCRdb's table, derived via immunoSEQ multiplex PCR, lists solely in-frame clones and lacks some. This table has around 180,000 clones, 70% to 90% appearing once. This clonotype was sampled from a woman in her thirties with active or convalescent COVID-19. What was sequenced was peripheral blood.

This CDR3 reads CASSFGGSSYEQYF. CDR3 nucleotides: TGTGCCAGCAGTTTTGGCGGGAGCTCCTACGAGCAGTACTTC. The V call is TRBV28, the J call TRBJ2-7; TRBD2 agrees at 7 bases. Per germline, CDR1 MDHEN and CDR2 SYDVKM. V lost 3 bases and J lost 0; bases outside the gene matches: 2. The CDR3 has 14 amino acids.